The entry below gives a single T cell receptor (beta chain) sequence along with its context. Antigen unknown. Using the 5' RACE reads, TCRdb records one entry per CDR3 protein without DNA. This sample contains about 400,000 distinct CDR3 sequences. The CDR3 is made up of 16 amino acids. CDR1 is MNHEY, CDR2 SMNVEV, per germline (reference sequence). These data are taken from a study of T cells expressing NK-cell markers. Regarding the study as a whole: Dominance of the CD3+CD56-NKG2C+ fraction by these clonotypes also held in a handful of donors.

Sequencing was performed on blood T cells: a sorted CD56 or NKG2C T cell subset, CD4+ or CD8+ T cells, or bulk PBMC T cells (not recorded which). The source of this sequence is a woman in her fifties or sixties in good health. The V call is TRBV27, the J call TRBJ2-3; TCRdb designates TRBD2, a call that cannot be tested without DNA. The chain's CDR3 is CASSPNIRDFTDTQYF.